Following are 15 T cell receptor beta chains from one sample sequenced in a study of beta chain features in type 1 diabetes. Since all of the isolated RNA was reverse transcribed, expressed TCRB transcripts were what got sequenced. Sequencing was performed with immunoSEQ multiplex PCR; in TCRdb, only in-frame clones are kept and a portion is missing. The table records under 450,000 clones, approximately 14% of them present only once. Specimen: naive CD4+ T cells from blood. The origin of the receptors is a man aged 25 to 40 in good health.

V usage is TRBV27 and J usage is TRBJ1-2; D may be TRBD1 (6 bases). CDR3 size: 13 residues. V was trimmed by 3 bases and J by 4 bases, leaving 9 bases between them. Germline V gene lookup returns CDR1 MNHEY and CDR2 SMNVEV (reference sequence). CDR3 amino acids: CASSFGGRYGYTF. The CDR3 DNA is TGTGCCAGCAGTTTCGGGGGCCGCTATGGCTACACCTTC.

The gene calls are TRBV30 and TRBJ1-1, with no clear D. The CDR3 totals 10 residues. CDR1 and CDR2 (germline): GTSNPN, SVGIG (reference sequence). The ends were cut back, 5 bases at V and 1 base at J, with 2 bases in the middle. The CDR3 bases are TGTGCCTGGTCGAACACTGAAGCTTTCTTT. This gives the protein CAWSNTEAFF.

CDR3 loop: CASSESGEKLFF. CDR3 sequence (DNA): TGTGCCAGCAGTGAATCAGGGGAAAAACTGTTTTTT. The chain couples TRBV2 to TRBJ1-4; tentative D call: TRBD1 (5 bases). V lost 2 bases, J lost 8 bases, and 6 bases lay in between. The CDR3 consists of 12 residues. Per germline, CDR1 SNHLY and CDR2 FYNNEI. Looking up the rest from reference TRBV2 and TRBJ1-4 gives the full variable domain: EPEVTQTPSHQVTQMGQEVILRCVPISNHLYFYWYRQILGQKVEFLVSFYNNEISEKSEIFDDQFSVERPDGSNFTLKIRSTKLEDSAMYFCASSESGEKLFFGSGTQLSVL.

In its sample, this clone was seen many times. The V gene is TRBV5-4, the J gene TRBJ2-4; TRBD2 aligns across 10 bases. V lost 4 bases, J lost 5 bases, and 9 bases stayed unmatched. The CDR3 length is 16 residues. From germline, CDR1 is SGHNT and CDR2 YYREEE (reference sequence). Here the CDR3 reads CASSPRPSGGQNIQYF. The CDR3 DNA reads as TGTGCCAGCAGCCCGCGGCCTAGCGGGGGACAAAACATTCAGTACTTC.

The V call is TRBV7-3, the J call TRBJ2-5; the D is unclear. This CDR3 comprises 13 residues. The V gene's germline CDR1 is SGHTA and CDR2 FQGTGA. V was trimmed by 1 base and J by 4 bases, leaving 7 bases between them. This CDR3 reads CASSLNTRETQYF. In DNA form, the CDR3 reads TGTGCCAGCAGCTTAAATACCCGAGAGACCCAGTACTTC.

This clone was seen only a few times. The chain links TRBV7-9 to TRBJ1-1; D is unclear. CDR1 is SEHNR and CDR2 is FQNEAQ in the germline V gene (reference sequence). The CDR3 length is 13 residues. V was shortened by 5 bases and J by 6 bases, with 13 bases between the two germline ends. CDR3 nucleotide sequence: TGTGCCAGCAGCCCACTGGGCGGAGCTGAAGCTTTCTTT. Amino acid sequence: CASSPLGGAEAFF.

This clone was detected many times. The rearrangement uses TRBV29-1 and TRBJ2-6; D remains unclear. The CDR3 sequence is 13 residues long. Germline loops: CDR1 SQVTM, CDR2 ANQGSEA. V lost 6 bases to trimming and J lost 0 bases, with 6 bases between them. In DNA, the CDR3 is TGCAGCGTGCGCACCTCTGGGGCCAACGTCCTGACTTTC. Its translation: CSVRTSGANVLTF. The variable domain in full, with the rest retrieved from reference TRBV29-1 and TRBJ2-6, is SAVISQKPSRDICQRGTSLTIQCQVDSQVTMMFWYRQQPGQSLTLIATANQGSEATYESGFVIDKFPISRPNLTFSTLTVSNMSPEDSSIYLCSVRTSGANVLTFGAGSRLTVL.

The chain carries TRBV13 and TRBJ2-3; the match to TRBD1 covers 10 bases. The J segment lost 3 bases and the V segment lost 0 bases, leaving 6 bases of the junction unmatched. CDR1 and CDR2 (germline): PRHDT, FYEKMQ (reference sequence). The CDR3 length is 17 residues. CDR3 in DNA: TGTGCCAGCAGCTTAGGCGTGGGACAGGGGAGGACAGATACGCAGTATTTT. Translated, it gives CASSLGVGQGRTDTQYF.

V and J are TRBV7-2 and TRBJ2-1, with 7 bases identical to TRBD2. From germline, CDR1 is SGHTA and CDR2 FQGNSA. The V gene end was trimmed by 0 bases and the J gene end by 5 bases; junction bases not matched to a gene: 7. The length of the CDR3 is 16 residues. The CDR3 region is CASSLASGFSHNEQFF. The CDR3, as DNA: TGTGCCAGCAGCTTAGCTAGCGGGTTTTCCCACAATGAGCAGTTCTTC. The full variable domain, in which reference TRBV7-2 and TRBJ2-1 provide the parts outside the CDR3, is GAGVSQSPSNKVTEKGKDVELRCDPISGHTALYWYRQSLGQGLEFLIYFQGNSAPDKSGLPSDRFSAERTGGSVSTLTIQRTQQEDSAVYLCASSLASGFSHNEQFFGPGTRLTVL.

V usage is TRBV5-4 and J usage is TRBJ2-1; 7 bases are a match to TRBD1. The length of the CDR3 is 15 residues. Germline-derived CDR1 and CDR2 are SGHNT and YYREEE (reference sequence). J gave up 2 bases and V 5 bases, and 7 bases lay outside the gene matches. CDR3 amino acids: CASRDGTDPYNEQFF. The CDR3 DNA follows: TGTGCCAGCAGGGACGGGACAGACCCCTACAATGAGCAGTTCTTC.

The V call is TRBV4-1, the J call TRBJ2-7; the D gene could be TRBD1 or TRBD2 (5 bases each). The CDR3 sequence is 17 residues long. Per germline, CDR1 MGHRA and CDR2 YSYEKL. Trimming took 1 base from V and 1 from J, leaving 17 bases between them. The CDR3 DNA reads TGCGCCAGCAGCCAAGGTTACCAGGGACCCAAATCCTACGAGCAGTACTTC. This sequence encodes CASSQGYQGPKSYEQYF.

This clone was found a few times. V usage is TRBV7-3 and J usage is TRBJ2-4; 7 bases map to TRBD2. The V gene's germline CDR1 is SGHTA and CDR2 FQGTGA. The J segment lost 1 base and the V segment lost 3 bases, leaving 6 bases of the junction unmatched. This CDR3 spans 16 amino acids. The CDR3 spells CASSLIAGPAKNIQYF. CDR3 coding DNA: TGTGCCAGCAGCTTGATAGCGGGCCCTGCCAAAAACATTCAGTACTTC.

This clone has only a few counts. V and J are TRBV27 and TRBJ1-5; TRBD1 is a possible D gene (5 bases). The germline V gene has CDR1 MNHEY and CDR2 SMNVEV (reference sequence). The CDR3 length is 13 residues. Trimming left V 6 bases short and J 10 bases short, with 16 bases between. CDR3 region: CASRHFQGSPQHF. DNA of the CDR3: TGTGCCAGCAGACATTTTCAGGGTTCTCCCCAGCATTTT.

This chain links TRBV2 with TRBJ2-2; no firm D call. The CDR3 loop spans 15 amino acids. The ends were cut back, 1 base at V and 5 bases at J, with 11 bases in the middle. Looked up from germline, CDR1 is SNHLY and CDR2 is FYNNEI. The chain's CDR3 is CASSEVRVKTGELFF. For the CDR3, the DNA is TGTGCCAGCAGTGAAGTACGGGTTAAGACCGGGGAGCTGTTTTTT.

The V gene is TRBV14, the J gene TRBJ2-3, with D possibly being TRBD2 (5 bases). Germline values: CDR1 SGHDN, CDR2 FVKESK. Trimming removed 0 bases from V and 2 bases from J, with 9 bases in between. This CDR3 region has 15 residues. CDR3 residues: CASSQDFGNTDTQYF. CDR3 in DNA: TGTGCCAGCAGCCAAGACTTCGGGAACACAGATACGCAGTATTTT.